These T cell receptor beta chains were read from a single sample in a study of T cell responses to AZD1222 COVID-19 vaccine. This table comes from immunoSEQ multiplex PCR, and its TCRdb copy is limited to in-frame clones, with some not included. The table shows roughly 120,000 clones, with about 90% occurring only once. The sample here was peripheral blood, taken on day 0 of AZD1222 vaccination. The source of these receptors is an adult in good health. Both conserved end residues are part of each CDR3. A D gene is named only where the DNA matches it firmly. Size tells how often a clone was seen (once, few, many) or the class of an expanded clone, and some rows leave it out.

J: TRBJ1-3; D: .; V: TRBV19; size: .; DNA: TGTGCCAGTAGTATCCTCCTAGGAAACACCATATATTTT; CDR3: CASSILLGNTIYF
J: TRBJ2-2; D: TRBD2; V: TRBV2; size: .; DNA: TGTGCCAGCAAGGGGACTAGCAACACCGGGGAGCTGTTTTTT; CDR3: CASKGTSNTGELFF
J: TRBJ2-2; D: .; V: TRBV18; size: once; DNA: TGTGCCAGCTCACAAGCCGGGACGGAGAACACCGGGGAGCTGTTTTTT; CDR3: CASSQAGTENTGELFF
J: TRBJ2-6; D: TRBD1; V: TRBV3-1/TRBV3-2; size: .; DNA: TGTGCCAGCAGCCAAGAAGACAGGGGTCGGGGGGCCAACGTCCTGACTTTC; CDR3: CASSQEDRGRGANVLTF
J: TRBJ1-1; D: .; V: TRBV12-5; size: .; DNA: TGTGCTAGTGGTTTGTCCCCTGGAGGGGCAGGGACTGAAGCTTTCTTT; CDR3: CASGLSPGGAGTEAFF
J: TRBJ1-2; D: .; V: TRBV14; size: .; DNA: TGTGCCAGCAGCCAAGGGGGTCCCTATGGCTACACCTTC; CDR3: CASSQGGPYGYTF
J: TRBJ2-1; D: TRBD2; V: TRBV6-1; size: once; DNA: TGTGCCAGCAGTGAATATAGCGGGAGTTACAATGAGCAGTTCTTC; CDR3: CASSEYSGSYNEQFF
J: TRBJ2-3; D: TRBD1; V: TRBV5-1; size: .; DNA: TGCGCCAGCAGCGTAAGGACAGGGGATACGCAGTATTTT; CDR3: CASSVRTGDTQYF
J: TRBJ2-2; D: TRBD1; V: TRBV9; size: .; DNA: TGTGCCAGCAGCGTAGAGGACAGGGGGCGGTCGAGGGCCGGGGAGCTGTTTTTT; CDR3: CASSVEDRGRSRAGELFF
J: TRBJ1-5; D: .; V: TRBV2; size: once; DNA: TGTGCCAGCAACCTGTCGGACCAGCCCCAGCATTTT; CDR3: CASNLSDQPQHF
J: TRBJ2-5; D: .; V: TRBV3-1/TRBV3-2; size: once; DNA: TGTGCCAGCAGTCCACACTCCTCGGGGAGGTGGAAAGAGACCCAGTACTTC; CDR3: CASSPHSSGRWKETQYF
J: TRBJ2-2; D: TRBD2; V: TRBV5-6; size: .; DNA: TGTGCCAGCAGCTTGTTGTTGCTAGCGGCGAACACCGGGGAGCTGTTTTTT; CDR3: CASSLLLLAANTGELFF
J: TRBJ2-6; D: TRBD1; V: TRBV9; size: .; DNA: TGTGCCAGCAGCGGGGACAGGGGAAGCTCTGGGGCCAACGTCCTGACTTTC; CDR3: CASSGDRGSSGANVLTF
J: TRBJ1-4; D: .; V: TRBV10-3; size: .; DNA: TGTGCCATCAGTGGCAGGGGAGGAGGTGAAAAACTGTTTTTT; CDR3: CAISGRGGGEKLFF
J: TRBJ1-1; D: .; V: TRBV3-1/TRBV3-2; size: .; DNA: TGTGCCAGCGGTCCTAAATTGGGCACTGAAGCTTTCTTT; CDR3: CASGPKLGTEAFF
J: TRBJ1-1; D: .; V: TRBV11-2; size: once; DNA: TGTGCCAGCAGCTTAGCAGGGTCTGGGAACACTGAAGCTTTCTTT; CDR3: CASSLAGSGNTEAFF
J: TRBJ1-4; D: .; V: TRBV27; size: .; DNA: TGTGCCAGCAGTTTGGTACAGTATAATGAAAAACTGTTTTTT; CDR3: CASSLVQYNEKLFF
J: TRBJ1-2; D: .; V: TRBV6-5; size: .; DNA: TGTGCCAGTAGTACAGCTGTCCTCGGTGGCTACACCTTC; CDR3: CASSTAVLGGYTF
J: TRBJ1-4; D: .; V: TRBV14; size: .; DNA: TGTGCCAGCAGCCAAGGCCGGAAAGTTCACCCACTTAATGAAAAACTGTTTTTT; CDR3: CASSQGRKVHPLNEKLFF
J: TRBJ2-3; D: TRBD2; V: TRBV7-6; size: .; DNA: TGTGCCAGCAGCCTTCAAGCGGGAGAAGGTACGCAGTATTTT; CDR3: CASSLQAGEGTQYF
J: TRBJ1-1; D: .; V: TRBV12-3/TRBV12-4; size: .; DNA: TGTGCCAGCAGTTTGTTACCCGGAAACCGAGCTTTCTTT; CDR3: CASSLLPGNRAFF
J: TRBJ2-7; D: .; V: TRBV4-2; size: .; DNA: TGTGCCAGCAGCCAAGATCTTGCGGCATACGAGCAGTACTTC; CDR3: CASSQDLAAYEQYF
J: TRBJ1-5; D: .; V: TRBV19; size: .; DNA: TGTGCCAGTAGTATTATGGTAAGGCAGCCCCAGCATTTT; CDR3: CASSIMVRQPQHF
J: TRBJ1-4; D: .; V: TRBV6-5; size: .; DNA: TGTGCCAGCAGGAGCTCTTTCGGGGGTGAAAAACTGTTTTTT; CDR3: CASRSSFGGEKLFF
J: TRBJ2-7; D: .; V: TRBV6-5; size: .; DNA: TGTGCCAGCAGTCTCGGGACCGCATCCTACGAGCAGTACTTC; CDR3: CASSLGTASYEQYF
J: TRBJ1-2; D: .; V: TRBV12-2; size: .; DNA: TGTGCAAGTCGCTTAGCACCGGATTCCTATGGCTACACCTTC; CDR3: CASRLAPDSYGYTF
J: TRBJ1-1; D: TRBD1; V: TRBV6-5; size: once; DNA: TGTGCCAGCAGCACCGGACAGGGGGCCAACACTGAAGCTTTCTTT; CDR3: CASSTGQGANTEAFF
J: TRBJ1-2; D: .; V: TRBV7-9; size: .; DNA: TGTGCCAGCAGTCTCAGCGGGGCTAACTATGGCTACACCTTC; CDR3: CASSLSGANYGYTF
J: TRBJ2-3; D: .; V: TRBV29-1; size: few; DNA: TGCAGCGCTTTTGAAGACACAGATACGCAGTATTTT; CDR3: CSAFEDTDTQYF
J: TRBJ1-5; D: .; V: TRBV28; size: .; DNA: TGTGCCAGCAGTTTAGTAGGGAATCAGCCCCAGCATTTT; CDR3: CASSLVGNQPQHF
J: TRBJ1-2; D: .; V: TRBV27; size: .; DNA: TGTGCCAGCAGTCGGGTTCCTCCGGGGGCGCTTAACTATGGCTACACCTTC; CDR3: CASSRVPPGALNYGYTF
J: TRBJ1-2; D: .; V: TRBV6-5; size: .; DNA: TGTGCCAGCAAGTCAGGGGCCTATGGCTACACCTTC; CDR3: CASKSGAYGYTF
J: TRBJ1-1; D: TRBD1; V: TRBV7-8; size: once; DNA: TGTGCCAGCAGCCGGACAGGGGGAAGAGGCACTGAAGCTTTCTTT; CDR3: CASSRTGGRGTEAFF
J: TRBJ1-4; D: .; V: TRBV6-1; size: .; DNA: TGTGCCAGCAGTGATGGGGCGCCGTACGAAAAACTGTTTTTT; CDR3: CASSDGAPYEKLFF
J: TRBJ2-2; D: .; V: TRBV28; size: .; DNA: TGTGCCAGCAGTTTAGCCCCACAGATCCCCGGGGAGCTGTTTTTT; CDR3: CASSLAPQIPGELFF
J: TRBJ2-2; D: .; V: TRBV28; size: .; DNA: TGTGCCAGCAGTTTGGGACAGAACACCGGGGAGCTGTTTTTT; CDR3: CASSLGQNTGELFF
J: TRBJ2-2; D: .; V: TRBV6-5; size: few; DNA: TGTGCCAGCAGTTACATGGACCTCGTACTCACCGGGGAGCTGTTTTTT; CDR3: CASSYMDLVLTGELFF
J: TRBJ2-3; D: .; V: TRBV6-5; size: .; DNA: TGTGCCAGCAGCGGGACTTACACTAGCACAGATACGCAGTATTTT; CDR3: CASSGTYTSTDTQYF
J: TRBJ1-5; D: TRBD1; V: TRBV7-8; size: .; DNA: TGTGCCAGCAGCTACGGACAGGCGGTTCAGCCCCAGCATTTT; CDR3: CASSYGQAVQPQHF
J: TRBJ1-2; D: .; V: TRBV5-6; size: .; DNA: TGTGCCAGCAGCTTGGAGGACGGACCCTATGGCTACACCTTC; CDR3: CASSLEDGPYGYTF
J: TRBJ2-7; D: TRBD1; V: TRBV5-1; size: .; DNA: TGCGCCAGCAGGGGGGACAGCTCCTACGAGCAGTACTTC; CDR3: CASRGDSSYEQYF
J: TRBJ1-1; D: .; V: TRBV18; size: .; DNA: TGTGCCAGCTCCACCATAAAACCCCAGAGAAACACTGAAGCTTTCTTT; CDR3: CASSTIKPQRNTEAFF
J: TRBJ1-1; D: .; V: TRBV6-5; size: .; DNA: TGTGCCAGCAGTTACTATGGGGGGGCGAACACTGAAGCTTTCTTT; CDR3: CASSYYGGANTEAFF
J: TRBJ2-3; D: TRBD1; V: TRBV27; size: .; DNA: TGTGCCAGCAGAGGACAGGCGATAGGGATAGATACGCAGTATTTT; CDR3: CASRGQAIGIDTQYF